The 7 T cell receptor beta chains listed next were all sequenced from one sample in a study of a mutant IDH1 vaccine in newly diagnosed glioma. What these receptors recognize is not known. Assay: immunoSEQ multiplex PCR; the TCRdb copy retains only in-frame clones and omits some. The data contain tens of thousands of clones, 80% to 90% of them singletons. The time point is: week 23, last vaccination. A 20-mer mutant IDH1 peptide at 300 ug was injected subcutaneously with topical imiquimod. The material sequenced was PBMCs, taken from a glioma patient whose treatment included an IDH1 peptide vaccine. These receptors came from a woman aged 40 to 49 with glioma. Some clones in this sample may be carry-over from other donors' samples.

The V and J genes are TRBV9 and TRBJ2-7; D not resolved. This CDR3 spans 14 amino acids. The V gene's germline CDR1 is SGDLS and CDR2 YYNGEE. The ends were cut back, 4 bases at V and 7 bases at J, with 18 bases in the middle. The CDR3 region has the DNA TGTGCCAGCAGCCGTGAACCGACTGGGGTAGAGCAGTACTTC. Translated, it gives CASSREPTGVEQYF.

The chain couples TRBV5-1 to TRBJ2-2, with 7 bases that match TRBD2. V lost 4 bases to trimming and J lost 7 bases; unmatched junction nucleotides: 16. The CDR3 is 17 residues long. CDR1 and CDR2 from the germline V gene are SGHRS and YFSETQ. This CDR3 is CASSPIPAGLLSGELFF. CDR3 DNA sequence: TGCGCCAGCAGCCCCATCCCGGCGGGACTACTTAGCGGGGAGCTGTTTTTT.

This rearrangement joins TRBV7-9 to TRBJ2-6; the D is unclear. CDR1 SEHNR and CDR2 FQNEAQ come from the germline V gene (reference sequence). This CDR3 has 15 residues. The germline V and J ends were trimmed by 1 base and 1 base, with 5 bases remaining between them. The CDR3 is CASSLGQSGANVLTF. DNA of the CDR3: TGTGCCAGCAGCTTAGGTCAGTCTGGGGCCAACGTCCTGACTTTC.

The chain links TRBV5-4 to TRBJ1-1; D unresolved. This CDR3 is 15 amino acids long. Deletions cut 2 bases from V and 2 bases from J, with 13 bases between. The germline V gene has CDR1 SGHNT and CDR2 YYREEE (reference sequence). The CDR3: CASSFWLVLNTEAFF. CDR3 sequence (DNA): TGTGCCAGCAGCTTTTGGTTAGTTCTTAACACTGAAGCTTTCTTT.

CDR3 sequence reads: CASSSPAGGPNEQFF. The CDR3 nucleotides are TGTGCCAGCAGTTCCCCGGCGGGGGGCCCCAATGAGCAGTTCTTC. The chain has TRBV7-2 and TRBJ2-1; 8 nucleotides match TRBD2. Germline V gives CDR1 SGHTA, CDR2 FQGNSA. After removal of 6 bases from V and 6 bases from J, the junction contained 10 bases not matched to a gene. The CDR3 totals 15 residues.

J is TRBJ1-1 and V is TRBV4-3; TRBD1 matches at 7 bases. J gave up 8 bases and V 0 bases, and 6 bases lay outside the gene matches. This CDR3 spans 14 amino acids. Looked up from germline, CDR1 is LGHNA and CDR2 is YSLEER. CDR3 in DNA: TGCGCCAGCAGCCAAGAAGGCAGACAGGGCGAAGCTTTCTTT. Translation: CASSQEGRQGEAFF.

This chain uses TRBV25-1 with TRBJ2-7, with unresolved D. From germline, CDR1 is MGHDK and CDR2 SYGVNS. The ends were cut back, 4 bases at V and 3 bases at J, with 16 bases in the middle. The CDR3 extends over 15 amino acids. CDR3 residues: CASSGPGGRSYEQYF. CDR3 nucleotides: TGTGCCAGCAGTGGCCCCGGCGGTCGGAGCTACGAGCAGTACTTC.